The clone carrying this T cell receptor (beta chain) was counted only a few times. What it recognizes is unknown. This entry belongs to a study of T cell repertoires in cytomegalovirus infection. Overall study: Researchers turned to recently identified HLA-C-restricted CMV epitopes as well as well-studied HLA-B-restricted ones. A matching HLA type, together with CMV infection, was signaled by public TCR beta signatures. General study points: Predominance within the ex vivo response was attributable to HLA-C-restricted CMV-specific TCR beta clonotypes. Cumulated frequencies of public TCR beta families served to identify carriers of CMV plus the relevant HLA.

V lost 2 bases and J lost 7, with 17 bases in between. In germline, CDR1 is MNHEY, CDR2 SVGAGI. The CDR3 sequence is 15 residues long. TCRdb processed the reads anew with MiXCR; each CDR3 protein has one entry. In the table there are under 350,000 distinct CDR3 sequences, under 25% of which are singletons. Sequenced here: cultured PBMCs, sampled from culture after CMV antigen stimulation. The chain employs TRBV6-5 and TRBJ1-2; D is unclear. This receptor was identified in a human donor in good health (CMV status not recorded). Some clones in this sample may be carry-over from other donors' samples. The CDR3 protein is CASSYEAGPWGGYTF. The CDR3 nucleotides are TGTGCCAGCAGTTACGAGGCAGGCCCCTGGGGTGGCTACACCTTC.